These 22 T cell receptor beta chains were all obtained from the same sample, sequenced in a study of shared clonotypes between healthy human individuals. Repertoires were generated with immunoSEQ multiplex PCR, while TCRdb's copy carries only in-frame clones and drops some. The table records about 510,000 clones, almost 80% of them present only once. The sample taken for sequencing was PBMCs. Receptors originate from a woman between 40 and 55 years old in good health. Some clones in this sample may be carry-over from other donors' samples.

This chain uses TRBV7-2 with TRBJ2-7; 10 bases match TRBD1. The J segment lost 6 bases and the V segment lost 5 bases, leaving 4 bases of the junction unmatched. CDR3 length: 13 residues. Germline V gene sequence: CDR1 SGHTA, CDR2 FQGNSA. The CDR3 nucleotides are TGTGCCAGCAGCAGCGACAGGGGGCGCGAGCAGTACTTC. Its translation: CASSSDRGREQYF.

This clone was seen more than once but under ten times. The V gene is TRBV28, the J gene TRBJ2-7; D may be TRBD1 (7 bases). Trimming cost V 2 bases and J 1 base, with 12 bases left between them. Per the germline V gene, CDR1 is MDHEN and CDR2 is SYDVKM. This CDR3 comprises 15 residues. Written as DNA, the CDR3 is TGTGCCAGCAGTTTAGCGGGGACAGTATCCTACGAGCAGTACTTC. The encoded protein is CASSLAGTVSYEQYF.

The chain combines TRBV29-1 with TRBJ1-3; the D is unclear. V lost 6 bases and J lost 4, with 7 bases in between. The germline V gene encodes CDR1 SQVTM and CDR2 ANQGSEA. CDR3 length: 11 residues. The CDR3 nucleotides are TGCAGCGTGGTCACAGGAAACACCATATATTTT. Amino acid sequence: CSVVTGNTIYF.

This clone showed up just a few times. The V gene is TRBV9, the J gene TRBJ2-2; no definite D call. CDR3 length: 14 amino acids. CDR1 and CDR2 (germline): SGDLS, YYNGEE. The V end lost 0 bases, the J end lost 7 bases, and 10 bases lay between the germline ends. This CDR3 reads CASSVEGSHGELFF. The CDR3 DNA is TGTGCCAGCAGCGTAGAGGGATCACACGGGGAGCTGTTTTTT.

This clone was detected once. The V call is TRBV29-1, the J call TRBJ2-1; 11 positions agree with TRBD2. With V trimmed by 4 bases and J by 10 bases, 6 bases remained unmatched. This CDR3 has 13 amino acids. Germline-derived CDR1 and CDR2 are SQVTM and ANQGSEA. In nucleotides, the CDR3 is TGCAGCGTTGTAGCGGGAGGGATGAGAGAGCAGTTCTTC. Residues: CSVVAGGMREQFF.

In this sample, this clone turned up once. DNA for the CDR3: TGTGCTAGTGGTTTGGTACGTCTAGCGGGCATAGGGGCCTACAATGAGCAGTTCTTC. This encodes CASGLVRLAGIGAYNEQFF. The V call is TRBV12-5, the J call TRBJ2-1; 8 bases are shared with TRBD2. CDR3 length equals 19 residues. V lost 0 bases to trimming and J lost 2 bases; unmatched junction nucleotides: 12. CDR1 and CDR2 (germline): LGHNT, FRNRAP.

The chain is built from TRBV30 and TRBJ2-2; D remains unclear. Germline V CDR1 and CDR2: GTSNPN, SVGIG (reference sequence). This CDR3 is 12 amino acids long. V was cut by 1 base and J by 4 bases, with 4 bases left in between. The CDR3 sequence is CAWSGSTGELFF. The DNA of the CDR3 is TGTGCCTGGAGTGGTTCCACCGGGGAGCTGTTTTTT.

The chain employs TRBV18 and TRBJ1-1, with 8 bases matching TRBD1. The CDR3 consists of 15 residues. With 3 bases clipped from V and 5 bases from J, the junction kept 8 bases outside the gene matches. The germline CDR1 and CDR2 sequences are KGHSH and LQKENI. CDR3 sequence (DNA): TGTGCCAGCTCACCGACCCGTCAGGGGGCGACTGAAGCTTTCTTT. Its translation is CASSPTRQGATEAFF.

The chain recombines TRBV7-9 with TRBJ2-5; weak D call: TRBD2 (6 bases). Trimming removed 6 bases at V and 4 bases at J, with 18 bases between. There are 15 residues in the CDR3. Germline CDR1 SEHNR, CDR2 FQNEAQ (reference sequence). The DNA of the CDR3 is TGTGCCAGCAGTCCGGGGCCGGGGGTTCCAGAGACCCAGTACTTC. As protein: CASSPGPGVPETQYF.

The chain couples TRBV7-9 to TRBJ2-2; TRBD2 is a possible D gene (5 bases). The CDR3 is 12 residues long. CDR1 SEHNR and CDR2 FQNEAQ come from the germline V gene (reference sequence). V gave up 5 bases and J gave up 7 bases, with 8 bases separating them. The CDR3 bases are TGTGCCAGCAGCCCAGGACTCGGGGAGCTGTTTTTT. Its translation is CASSPGLGELFF.

This clone has at least ten counts. The same CDR3 can be traced to other DNA sequences in this sample. V usage is TRBV19 and J usage is TRBJ1-1; 9 bases align to TRBD1. V dropped 6 bases and J dropped 5; count of bases not matched to a gene: 13. Germline V CDR1 and CDR2: LNHDA, SQIVND (reference sequence). This CDR3 is built from 16 residues. CDR3 residues: CASSPTDPGQGTEAFF. CDR3 DNA sequence: TGTGCCAGTAGCCCCACGGACCCGGGACAGGGAACTGAAGCTTTCTTT. The full variable domain, rest sourced from reference TRBV19 and TRBJ1-1, is DGGITQSPKYLFRKEGQNVTLSCEQNLNHDAMYWYRQDPGQGLRLIYYSQIVNDFQKGDIAEGYSVSREKKESFPLTVTSAQKNPTAFYLCASSPTDPGQGTEAFFGQGTRLTVV.

This chain uses TRBV20-1 with TRBJ2-7; no definite D call. Trimming took off 5 bases at V and 1 base at J, with 6 bases between the two ends. The CDR3 totals 11 residues. CDR1 DFQATT and CDR2 SNEGSKA come from the germline V gene (reference sequence). The CDR3 loop is CSAEESYEQYF. CDR3 coding DNA: TGCAGTGCTGAGGAGTCCTACGAGCAGTACTTC.

With respect to this clone: The junction does not match germline at one end; this may be a read error. The chain combines TRBV7-7 with TRBJ2-5; a weak D match, TRBD2 (5 bases). The CDR3 covers 14 residues. Germline CDR1 is SSHAT and CDR2 is FNYEAQ (reference sequence). CDR3 sequence: CASSLRTGWETQYF. In DNA form, the CDR3 reads TGTGCTAGCAGCTTAAGGACGGGGTGGGAGACCCAGTACTTC.

This rearrangement joins TRBV4-3 to TRBJ1-4; TRBD1 might be the D (5 bases). The germline CDR1 and CDR2 sequences are LGHNA and YSLEER. Trimming took 6 bases from V and 5 from J, leaving 13 bases between them. This CDR3 is built from 14 residues. CDR3 nucleotide sequence: TGCGCCAGCAGGCGAGACAGCGGGAATGAAAAACTGTTTTTT. Protein: CASRRDSGNEKLFF.

A note on this clone: This sample also contains other DNA sequences that code for the same CDR3. The CDR3 DNA reads TGTGCCAGCTCACCACCGGGACTAGGGGACAATGAGCAGTTCTTC. This translates into CASSPPGLGDNEQFF. The chain recombines TRBV18 with TRBJ2-1; 8 nucleotides align to TRBD2. CDR3 length: 15 amino acids. V was clipped by 0 bases and J by 5 bases; unmatched bases: 3. Germline V gene sequence: CDR1 KGHSH, CDR2 LQKENI.

The DNA of the CDR3 is TGTGCCAGCACTACAGCTTATAGCAATCAGCCCCAGCATTTT. Its translation: CASTTAYSNQPQHF. The chain employs TRBV28 and TRBJ1-5; D remains ambiguous. The ends were cut back, 7 bases at V and 0 bases at J, with 10 bases in the middle. Germline V gene sequence: CDR1 MDHEN, CDR2 SYDVKM. The CDR3 length is 14 residues.

The chain links TRBV20-1 to TRBJ2-7; a possible D gene is TRBD2 (5 bases). Per the germline V gene, CDR1 is DFQATT and CDR2 is SNEGSKA (reference sequence). The CDR3 runs to 11 residues. CDR3 region: CSGLTHYEQYF. The DNA of the CDR3 is TGCAGCGGACTCACTCACTACGAGCAGTACTTC.

DNA of the CDR3: TGCGCCAGCAGCCAAGAGGCGGGCTACTCTGGAAACACCATATATTTT. This sequence encodes CASSQEAGYSGNTIYF. The gene calls are TRBV4-1 and TRBJ1-3, with D hard to call. The CDR3 has 16 residues. Germline V gives CDR1 MGHRA, CDR2 YSYEKL. Trimming pared 0 bases from V and 0 bases from J, leaving 9 bases between.

J is TRBJ2-6 and V is TRBV5-1; D remains unclear. Germline lookup yields CDR1 SGHRS and CDR2 YFSETQ. V was clipped by 4 bases and J by 2 bases, with 13 bases between them. This CDR3 has 16 amino acids. CDR3 residues: CASSPQPDTGANVLTF. DNA for the CDR3: TGCGCCAGCAGCCCCCAGCCTGACACTGGGGCCAACGTCCTGACTTTC.

The V call is TRBV7-9, the J call TRBJ2-1; perhaps D is TRBD1 or TRBD2 (5 bases each). Trimming removed 1 base at V and 6 bases at J, with 19 bases between. Germline V lookup: CDR1 SEHNR, CDR2 FQNEAQ (reference sequence). The CDR3 runs 17 residues. The CDR3 coding sequence is TGTGCCAGCAGCTTAGTGGTGTTGGGGACGGGGATCAATGAGCAGTTCTTC. This sequence encodes CASSLVVLGTGINEQFF.

The rearrangement links TRBV7-6 to TRBJ2-5; D unresolved. The length of the CDR3 is 13 residues. V gave up 3 bases and J gave up 1 base, with 6 bases separating them. Germline V lookup: CDR1 SGHVS, CDR2 FNYEAQ. CDR3 sequence (DNA): TGTGCCAGCAGCTTCGGCCTCCAAGAGACCCAGTACTTC. Its protein is CASSFGLQETQYF.

The J gene is TRBJ2-7, the V gene TRBV13; no clear D. Germline CDR1 reads PRHDT; CDR2 reads FYEKMQ (reference sequence). The CDR3 runs 15 residues. V was cut by 6 bases and J by 0 bases, with 15 bases left in between. The CDR3 DNA reads as TGTGCCAGCAGTGAACCCTGGCCCAGCTCCTACGAGCAGTACTTC. Its protein is CASSEPWPSSYEQYF.